A single sample is the source of the 12 T cell receptor beta chains below, sequenced in a study of identical twins. MiXCR was run by TCRdb on the 5' RACE reads, yielding one entry per CDR3 protein. The table has about 240,000 distinct CDR3 sequences, about 10% seen once. What was sequenced was memory T cells sorted from blood. Every receptor here comes from a man aged 45-65 years in good health.

V is TRBV7-2 and J is TRBJ2-7, with D perhaps assigned TRBD1 or TRBD2 (6 bases each). The CDR3 contains 14 residues. Trimming took 4 bases from V and 6 from J, leaving 16 bases between them. CDR1 SGHTA and CDR2 FQGNSA come from the germline V gene. CDR3 sequence reads: CASSYPTGGAEQYF. The CDR3 coding sequence is TGTGCCAGCAGCTACCCGACAGGCGGGGCCGAGCAGTACTTC.

This clonotype was observed at least ten times. The CDR3 loop is CASSQDGRTIPDTQYF. DNA for the CDR3: TGTGCCAGCAGCCAAGATGGCAGGACAATCCCGGATACGCAGTATTTT. The gene calls are TRBV3-1 and TRBJ2-3; tentative D call: TRBD1 (5 bases). The germline V gene encodes CDR1 LGHDT and CDR2 YNNKEL (reference sequence). Trimming took off 0 bases at V and 6 bases at J, with 16 bases between the two ends. The CDR3 covers 16 residues.

In this sample, this clonotype turned up many times. The chain carries TRBV18 and TRBJ2-1, with D hard to call. V was shortened by 3 bases and J by 2 bases, with 14 bases between the two germline ends. Germline CDR1 is KGHSH and CDR2 is LQKENI. This CDR3 comprises 16 residues. The CDR3 nucleotides are TGTGCCAGCTCACCCCTCGCTGTTGGGGCCTACAATGAGCAGTTCTTC. It codes for CASSPLAVGAYNEQFF.

Ten or more counts support this clonotype. V usage is TRBV20-1 and J usage is TRBJ2-7; D is unclear. Per the germline V gene, CDR1 is DFQATT and CDR2 is SNEGSKA (reference sequence). The CDR3 runs to 11 residues. Trimming took 1 base from V and 6 from J, leaving 7 bases between them. CDR3 nucleotide sequence: TGCAGTGCTAGAGCAGCGCCCGAGCAGTACTTC. Its protein is CSARAAPEQYF.

The rearrangement links TRBV6-1 to TRBJ2-5, with TRBD1 matching over 8 bases. The CDR3 extends over 14 amino acids. The germline V gene encodes CDR1 MNHNS and CDR2 SASEGT. Trimming at V came to 6 bases and at J to 2 bases, leaving 5 bases not matched to a gene. CDR3 coding DNA: TGTGCCAGCAGAGTACAGGGGGGTCAAGAGACCCAGTACTTC. Translated: CASRVQGGQETQYF.

This rearrangement joins TRBV11-3 to TRBJ2-5, with D perhaps matching TRBD1 or TRBD2 (5 bases each). This CDR3 is 15 amino acids long. The germline gives CDR1 SGHNT, CDR2 YENEEA. V was shortened by 10 bases and J by 3 bases, with 21 bases between the two germline ends. The chain's CDR3 is CANLIPGPLKETQYF. In DNA, the CDR3 is TGTGCCAACTTGATCCCGGGACCATTAAAAGAGACCCAGTACTTC.

This clonotype was observed at least ten times. V and J are TRBV25-1 and TRBJ1-2; the match to TRBD1 covers 9 bases. This CDR3 is 13 amino acids long. The V and J ends lost 4 bases and 8 bases, in that order; junction bases with no gene match: 5. Germline V gene lookup returns CDR1 MGHDK and CDR2 SYGVNS. The CDR3 DNA reads as TGTGCCAGCAGTGTAAGGACAGGGGTAGGCTACACCTTC. Protein sequence: CASSVRTGVGYTF.

This clonotype was observed many times. This chain uses TRBV28 with TRBJ2-2; D is possibly TRBD1 or TRBD2 (6 bases each). V lost 6 bases, J lost 7 bases, and 21 bases lay in between. Germline V lookup: CDR1 MDHEN, CDR2 SYDVKM. The CDR3 sequence is 16 residues long. This CDR3 reads CASSYLGGGPSGELFF. The DNA for the CDR3 is TGTGCCAGCAGCTATCTGGGGGGCGGCCCGAGCGGGGAGCTGTTTTTT. The full variable domain, in which reference TRBV28 and TRBJ2-2 provide the parts outside the CDR3, is DVKVTQSSRYLVKRTGEKVFLECVQDMDHENMFWYRQDPGLGLRLIYFSYDVKMKEKGDIPEGYSVSREKKERFSLILESASTNQTSMYLCASSYLGGGPSGELFFGEGSRLTVL.

This clonotype was counted at least ten times. The CDR3 region has the DNA TGTGCCAGCAGCCCGACAGGGAGCCCTGTCTATGGCTACACCTTC. Translated: CASSPTGSPVYGYTF. The gene calls are TRBV7-9 and TRBJ1-2; TRBD1 matches at 7 bases. The V and J ends lost 5 bases and 4 bases, in that order; junction bases with no gene match: 10. Germline CDR1 reads SEHNR; CDR2 reads FQNEAQ (reference sequence). This CDR3 region has 15 residues.

This clonotype was counted at least ten times. V and J are TRBV5-6 and TRBJ2-2, with D possibly TRBD1 on 5 matching bases. V gave up 1 base and J gave up 4 bases, with 5 bases separating them. CDR1 is SGHDT, CDR2 YYEEEE, per germline. The CDR3 contains 13 residues. The CDR3 loop is CASSLQGTGELFF. CDR3 coding DNA: TGTGCCAGCAGCTTGCAGGGCACCGGGGAGCTGTTTTTT.

In this sample, this clonotype turned up a few times. The rearrangement joins TRBV7-2 to TRBJ2-1, with D possibly TRBD2 on 5 matching bases. The germline V gene encodes CDR1 SGHTA and CDR2 FQGNSA. Trimming cost V 0 bases and J 6 bases, with 21 bases left between them. The CDR3 extends over 18 amino acids. CDR3 loop: CASSLAQSLARGSNEQFF. The DNA of the CDR3 is TGTGCCAGCAGCTTAGCGCAATCTCTCGCCCGGGGTAGCAATGAGCAGTTCTTC. The full variable domain, its missing parts supplied by reference TRBV7-2 and TRBJ2-1, is GAGVSQSPSNKVTEKGKDVELRCDPISGHTALYWYRQSLGQGLEFLIYFQGNSAPDKSGLPSDRFSAERTGGSVSTLTIQRTQQEDSAVYLCASSLAQSLARGSNEQFFGPGTRLTVL.

The sample holds many counts of this clonotype. The V gene is TRBV20-1, the J gene TRBJ2-5; D remains unclear. With 1 base removed from V and 2 bases from J, the gap between germline ends came to 11 bases. In germline, CDR1 is DFQATT, CDR2 SNEGSKA (reference sequence). The CDR3 is 14 amino acids. CDR3 loop: CSARAPSGQETQYF. The DNA for the CDR3 is TGCAGTGCTAGAGCTCCAAGTGGGCAAGAGACCCAGTACTTC.